This TCR beta chain came from a study of Ad26.COV2.S vaccination and SARS-CoV-2 variants. Measured with immunoSEQ multiplex PCR; TCRdb has only the in-frame clones, and not every one. The data contain approximately 340,000 clones, roughly nine tenths of them singletons. The CDR3 covers 12 residues. Trimming took off 4 bases at V and 5 bases at J, with 9 bases between the two ends. CDR1 LGHNT and CDR2 FRNRAP come from the germline V gene. This sequence was found in a human donor who had recovered from COVID-19. The sample here was peripheral blood, taken after recovery from COVID-19. This chain uses TRBV12-5 with TRBJ2-7; D is ambiguous. The CDR3, as DNA: TGTGCTAGTGGTTACGCTTATGACGAGCAGTACTTC. It translates to CASGYAYDEQYF.